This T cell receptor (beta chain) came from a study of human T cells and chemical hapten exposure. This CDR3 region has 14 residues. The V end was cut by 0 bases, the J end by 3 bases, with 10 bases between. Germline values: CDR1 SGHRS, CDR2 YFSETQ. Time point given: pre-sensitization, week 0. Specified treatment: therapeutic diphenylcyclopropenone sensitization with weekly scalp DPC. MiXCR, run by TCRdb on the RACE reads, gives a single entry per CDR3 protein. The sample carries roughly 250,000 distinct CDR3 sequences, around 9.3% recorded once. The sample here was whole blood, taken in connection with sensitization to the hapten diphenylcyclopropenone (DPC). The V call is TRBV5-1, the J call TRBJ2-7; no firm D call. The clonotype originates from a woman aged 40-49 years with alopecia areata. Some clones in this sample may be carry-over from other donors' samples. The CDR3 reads CASSLAQTYYEQYF. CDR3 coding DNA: TGCGCCAGCAGCTTGGCACAGACCTACTACGAGCAGTACTTC.